The 32 T cell receptor beta chains below all came from one sample that was sequenced in a study of molecular identifiers for immune sequencing clone quantification. One entry per CDR3 protein results from TCRdb running MiXCR on the PCR reads. Of 75,000 to 100,000 distinct CDR3 sequences in the sample, 19% were seen once. Sequenced: naive CD8+ T cells from blood, with Jurkat cell RNA spiked in. Specified subset: FACS-sorted CD8+CD4-CCR7+CD45RA+ naive T cells. All receptors derive from a human donor in good health. Some libraries in this study had Jurkat cell RNA spiked in.

This clonotype was observed many times. CDR3 sequence reads: CASSFGQGFTDTQYF. The CDR3 DNA sequence: TGTGCCAGCAGTTTCGGACAGGGCTTCACAGATACGCAGTATTTT. The V call is TRBV12-3 or TRBV12-4, the J call TRBJ2-3; 8 nucleotides align to TRBD1. The CDR3 sequence is 15 residues long. With 3 bases clipped from V and 2 bases from J, the junction kept 4 bases outside the gene matches.

In this sample, this clonotype turned up many times. This sequence joins TRBV19 and TRBJ2-6; D gene uncertain. With 7 bases removed from V and 5 bases from J, the gap between germline ends came to 15 bases. The CDR3 covers 15 residues. CDR1 is LNHDA and CDR2 is SQIVND in the germline V gene (reference sequence). In nucleotides, the CDR3 is TGTGCCAGTACGGCAAAGGGATACAGGGCCAACGTCCTGACTTTC. Encoded protein: CASTAKGYRANVLTF.

Remarks on this clonotype: Being one base from a much bigger clone, this may be a read error. The V call is TRBV28, the J call TRBJ2-1; a possible D gene is TRBD2 (7 bases). The CDR3 has 16 residues. Trimming shortened V by 6 bases and J by 7 bases, and 22 bases separated the two germline ends. Germline V gene data show CDR1 as MDHEN and CDR2 as SYDVKM. In DNA form, the CDR3 reads TGTGCCAGCAGGGGGGGGGCGGCGGCTTCCCGGAATGAGCAGTTCTTC. Amino acid sequence: CASRGGAAASRNEQFF.

The table lists this clonotype with a few counts. Since a much larger clone is just one base distant, this may be a read error. The rearrangement links TRBV12-3 or TRBV12-4 to TRBJ2-5; D unclear. Trimming took off 2 bases at V and 4 bases at J, with 8 bases between the two ends. The CDR3 length is 13 residues. The CDR3 region is CASSLHRRETQYF. The CDR3 DNA is TGTGCCAGCAGTTTACACCGTCGAGAGACCCAGTACTTC.

This clonotype has at least ten counts. The chain links TRBV27 to TRBJ2-7, with 7 bases identical to TRBD1. V shed 2 bases and J 4 bases; nucleotides not matched to a gene: 2. Looked up from germline, CDR1 is MNHEY and CDR2 is SMNVEV (reference sequence). The CDR3 runs to 13 residues. CDR3 nucleotides: TGTGCCAGCAGTTTAGGGGGACAGTACGAGCAGTACTTC. It is translated as CASSLGGQYEQYF.

The table lists this clonotype with many counts. V gene TRBV10-3 combines with J gene TRBJ2-7; TRBD1 aligns across 7 bases. With V trimmed by 3 bases and J by 2 bases, 4 bases remained unmatched. Per germline, CDR1 ENHRY and CDR2 SYGVKD. This CDR3 has 14 residues. The CDR3 here is CAISDAGTAYEQYF. In DNA, the CDR3 is TGTGCCATCAGTGACGCCGGGACAGCCTACGAGCAGTACTTC.

The rearrangement links TRBV4-1 to TRBJ1-6; 7 positions agree with TRBD1. The junction had 11 bases not matched to a gene; V was cut back by 4 bases and J by 2 bases. Per germline, CDR1 MGHRA and CDR2 YSYEKL. The CDR3 has 18 residues. The DNA of the CDR3 is TGCGCCAGCAGCCCGACACCAACAGGGGCAACCTATAATTCACCCCTCCACTTT. This translates into CASSPTPTGATYNSPLHF.

Regarding this clonotype: The CDR3 does not end in the conserved phenylalanine or tryptophan, so this is likely a read error. The V gene is TRBV12-3 or TRBV12-4, the J gene TRBJ1-2, with 8 nucleotides matching TRBD1. The CDR3 length is 14 residues. V gave up 6 bases and J gave up 7 bases; unmatched junction bases: 10. The CDR3 loop is CASSLDRVGAGYTS. CDR3 nucleotides: TGTGCCAGCAGCCTGGACAGGGTTGGAGCTGGCTACACCTCC.

Details on this clonotype: Given a much more abundant clone one base away, this may be a read error. The chain uses TRBV19 and TRBJ1-5; D gene unclear. V was clipped by 8 bases and J by 9 bases, with 11 bases between them. Germline assignment: CDR1 LNHDA and CDR2 SQIVND (reference sequence). The length of the CDR3 is 11 residues. This chain's CDR3 is CASSQGRPQHF. The CDR3 DNA reads as TGTGCCAGTTCCCAAGGGCGGCCCCAGCATTTT.

The chain recombines TRBV29-1 with TRBJ2-3; D gene ambiguous. V lost 8 bases to trimming and J lost 0 bases, with 9 bases between them. Germline-derived CDR1 and CDR2 are SQVTM and ANQGSEA. The CDR3 runs to 12 residues. In nucleotides, the CDR3 is TGCAGCTCTGGCAGGAGCACAGATACGCAGTATTTT. As protein: CSSGRSTDTQYF.

There are many counts of this clonotype. The chain joins TRBV27 to TRBJ2-5; D might be TRBD1 (6 bases). V was trimmed by 3 bases and J by 2 bases, leaving 13 bases between them. From germline, CDR1 is MNHEY and CDR2 SMNVEV (reference sequence). The CDR3 length is 15 residues. The DNA for the CDR3 is TGTGCCAGCAGTTTTGGACAGAGGACTCAAGAGACCCAGTACTTC. Protein sequence: CASSFGQRTQETQYF.

In its sample, this clonotype was seen many times. This chain connects TRBV4-3 to TRBJ1-5, with 7 nucleotides matching TRBD1. Germline V gene data show CDR1 as LGHNA and CDR2 as YSLEER. J was trimmed by 0 bases and V by 0 bases; bases with no gene match: 5. The CDR3 consists of 17 residues. CDR3: CASSQEHRGYSNQPQHF. Here the CDR3 DNA reads TGCGCCAGCAGCCAAGAACACAGGGGTTATAGCAATCAGCCCCAGCATTTT.

This clonotype has at least ten counts. The chain is built from TRBV29-1 and TRBJ2-3; D uncertain. The CDR3 length is 15 residues. Trimming removed 4 bases at V and 0 bases at J, with 14 bases between. Looked up from germline, CDR1 is SQVTM and CDR2 is ANQGSEA. CDR3 in DNA: TGCAGCGTTGTGGGTTCTCAGACTAGCACAGATACGCAGTATTTT. Its protein is CSVVGSQTSTDTQYF.

In its sample, this clonotype was seen many times. The chain has TRBV19 and TRBJ2-1; 9 bases are a match to TRBD2. The trim removed 6 bases at V and 3 bases at J, leaving 9 bases unmatched. Germline V gene sequence: CDR1 LNHDA, CDR2 SQIVND (reference sequence). There are 16 residues in the CDR3. CDR3 in DNA: TGTGCCAGTAGCCCGGAGCGGGGGGTATTCTACAATGAGCAGTTCTTC. Its protein product is CASSPERGVFYNEQFF.

In its sample, this clonotype was seen many times. The chain carries TRBV30 and TRBJ1-2, with 8 nucleotides matching TRBD1. Germline loops: CDR1 GTSNPN, CDR2 SVGIG (reference sequence). This CDR3 region has 13 residues. The J segment lost 3 bases and the V segment lost 4 bases, leaving 4 bases of the junction unmatched. This CDR3 is CAWTGGADYGYTF. The CDR3 coding sequence is TGTGCCTGGACAGGGGGCGCCGACTATGGCTACACCTTC.

As for this clonotype: Just one base apart from a much larger clone, this may be a read error. This chain links TRBV7-3 with TRBJ1-1; D unclear. Germline CDR1 is SGHTA and CDR2 is FQGTGA. The CDR3 loop spans 14 amino acids. The chain's CDR3 is CAGSTDGLNTEAFF. The CDR3 DNA reads TGTGCCGGCAGTACTGACGGACTAAACACTGAAGCTTTCTTT.

This sequence joins TRBV6-5 and TRBJ2-3; 11 bases match TRBD2. The CDR3 extends over 16 amino acids. The ends lost 0 bases at V and 2 bases at J; junction bases unmatched: 1. Germline V CDR1 and CDR2: MNHEY, SVGAGI. The CDR3 protein is CASSYSTSGATDTQYF. For the CDR3, the DNA is TGTGCCAGCAGTTACTCGACTAGCGGGGCCACAGATACGCAGTATTTT.

CDR3 DNA sequence: TGCAGTGTCCGTGGGCTAGTCAACGAGCAGTTCTTC. Encoded protein: CSVRGLVNEQFF. The rearrangement joins TRBV20-1 to TRBJ2-1; no clear D gene. Germline V gene lookup returns CDR1 DFQATT and CDR2 SNEGSKA (reference sequence). Between the trimmed V and J ends, which lost 7 bases and 10 bases, there was a span of 17 bases. The CDR3 spans 12 residues.

There are many counts of this clonotype. V and J are TRBV6-2 or TRBV6-3 and TRBJ1-5, with 7 bases matching TRBD1. Germline V CDR1 and CDR2: MNHEY, SVGEGT. J was trimmed by 1 base and V by 6 bases; bases with no gene match: 6. The CDR3 has 15 amino acids. The CDR3 region is CASSPGTVSNQPQHF. DNA for the CDR3: TGTGCCAGCAGCCCTGGGACAGTCAGCAATCAGCCCCAGCATTTT.

This clonotype was observed at least ten times. V and J are TRBV20-1 and TRBJ2-2; D unresolved. V lost 0 bases, J lost 5 bases, and 13 bases lay in between. CDR1 is DFQATT and CDR2 is SNEGSKA in the germline V gene (reference sequence). The CDR3 has 15 amino acids. The CDR3 region has the DNA TGCAGTGCTAGAGATAGGAACTGGCGGACCGGGGAGCTGTTTTTT. Translated, it gives CSARDRNWRTGELFF.

This clonotype was counted a few times. A much larger clone differs by one base, so this may be a read error. V is TRBV2 and J is TRBJ2-7; D may correspond to TRBD1 or TRBD2 (5 bases each). The germline CDR1 and CDR2 sequences are SNHLY and FYNNEI. Between the trimmed V and J ends, which lost 4 bases and 4 bases, there was a span of 14 bases. The CDR3 covers 14 residues. CDR3 region: CASSARGRVYEQYF. CDR3 nucleotides: TGTGCCAGCAGTGCCCGGGGCAGGGTATACGAGCAGTACTTC.

CDR3 DNA sequence: TGCGCCAGCAGCCAGACCGGGACACCTACTCGCACGAGTGAGCAGTTCTTC. This sequence encodes CASSQTGTPTRTSEQFF. This chain joins TRBV4-1 and TRBJ2-1; D might be TRBD1 (6 bases). Looked up from germline, CDR1 is MGHRA and CDR2 is YSYEKL. Trimming shortened V by 3 bases and J by 9 bases, and 24 bases separated the two germline ends. This CDR3 has 17 residues.

This clonotype was seen a handful of times. The chain carries TRBV20-1 and TRBJ2-5; 8 nucleotides align to TRBD1. CDR1 and CDR2 (germline): DFQATT, SNEGSKA (reference sequence). J lost 2 bases, V lost 3 bases, and 14 bases had no gene match. This CDR3 spans 17 amino acids. The CDR3 region has the DNA TGCAGTGCTAGGATGTTTGGGACAGGACTCCTACAAGAGACCCAGTACTTC. Translation gives CSARMFGTGLLQETQYF.

Many counts were recorded for this clonotype. The V gene is TRBV4-2, the J gene TRBJ2-3; 7 positions agree with TRBD2. The CDR3 loop spans 16 amino acids. The V segment lost 1 base and the J segment 1 base; nucleotides outside the gene matches: 5. Germline CDR1 reads LGHNA; CDR2 reads YNFKEQ. The CDR3 spells CASSQGSLAGTDTQYF. The CDR3 DNA reads as TGTGCCAGCAGCCAAGGGAGTCTAGCGGGCACAGATACGCAGTATTTT.

As to this clonotype: A read error may explain this, as a much larger clone is one base away. Here the CDR3 omits its conserved ending phenylalanine or tryptophan, so a read error is the likely source. The rearrangement uses TRBV5-1 and TRBJ2-7; 7 nucleotides match TRBD1. The trim removed 7 bases at V and 5 bases at J, leaving 9 bases unmatched. The CDR3 loop spans 13 amino acids. Germline V gives CDR1 SGHRS, CDR2 YFSETQ. The CDR3 bases are TGCGCCAGCTCACCGACAGGGTCCGACGAGCAGTACCTC. It specifies CASSPTGSDEQYL.

The chain has TRBV2 and TRBJ2-7; D unresolved. V lost 0 bases and J lost 3, with 6 bases in between. Germline assignment: CDR1 SNHLY and CDR2 FYNNEI. This CDR3 is 13 amino acids long. DNA for the CDR3: TGTGCCAGCAGTGAAGCGCGAGTCTACGAGCAGTACTTC. It yields the protein CASSEARVYEQYF.

CDR3 DNA sequence: TGTGCCAGCAGCCAAGATTATGTAAGCGGGAGCCGAGATACGCAGTATTTT. This gives the protein CASSQDYVSGSRDTQYF. This chain links TRBV4-2 with TRBJ2-3; 8 bases line up with TRBD2. Trimming took 0 bases from V and 5 from J; bases not matched to a gene: 10. CDR1 is LGHNA and CDR2 is YNFKEQ in the germline V gene. The CDR3 loop spans 17 amino acids.

This clonotype has at least ten counts. The chain combines TRBV4-3 with TRBJ1-6, with 8 bases matching TRBD1. J gave up 7 bases and V 0 bases, and 5 bases lay outside the gene matches. CDR1 and CDR2 (germline): LGHNA, YSLEER. This CDR3 contains 16 residues. The CDR3 protein is CASSQDLGTGNSPLHF. CDR3 in DNA: TGCGCCAGCAGCCAAGATCTCGGGACAGGAAATTCACCCCTCCACTTT.

This clonotype occurred many times. The V call is TRBV28, the J call TRBJ2-1, with TRBD2 matching over 8 bases. CDR3 size: 16 residues. The J segment lost 6 bases and the V segment lost 3 bases, leaving 10 bases of the junction unmatched. Per the germline V gene, CDR1 is MDHEN and CDR2 is SYDVKM. Here the CDR3 DNA reads TGTGCCAGCAGTTTTGTTGGGTTAGCGGGAAGCAATGAGCAGTTCTTC. It encodes CASSFVGLAGSNEQFF.

Many counts were recorded for this clonotype. The rearrangement uses TRBV6-2 or TRBV6-3 and TRBJ1-1; 10 nucleotides line up with TRBD1. The V gene end was trimmed by 7 bases and the J gene end by 0 bases; junction bases not matched to a gene: 5. The CDR3 length is 15 residues. CDR1 and CDR2 (germline): MNHEY, SVGEGT. This chain's CDR3 is CASIGDRGMNTEAFF. In DNA, the CDR3 is TGTGCCAGCATCGGGGACAGGGGAATGAACACTGAAGCTTTCTTT.

About this clonotype: At one end, the junction sequence differs from germline, possibly due to a read error. The V gene is TRBV29-1, the J gene TRBJ1-1; tentatively, D is TRBD1 (5 bases). The CDR3 sequence is 13 residues long. Germline loops: CDR1 SQVTM, CDR2 ANQGSEA. For the CDR3, the DNA is TGCGGCCTGGCTGGGGCGCGGGGTACTGAAGCTCTCTTT. Amino acids: CGLAGARGTEALF.

This clonotype occurred a few times. This chain connects TRBV27 to TRBJ2-5; TRBD1 might be the D (6 bases). From germline, CDR1 is MNHEY and CDR2 SMNVEV (reference sequence). The V end lost 10 bases, the J end lost 1 base, and 13 bases lay between the germline ends. This CDR3 spans 13 amino acids. In DNA form, the CDR3 reads TGTGCCACCTGGGGGCAAACCCAAGAGACCCAGTACTTC. It is translated as CATWGQTQETQYF.